This entry concerns a single T cell receptor beta chain. The antigen is undetermined. The data originate from a study of CD8+ T cells in alopecia areata. Study-wide results and limits: Unlike in mice, where it was clearer, TCR sharing across patients was less clear, possibly HLA-related. Numerous expanded lesional clones remained in scalp and blood during tofacitinib.

Sequencing used cDNA as its template, made by extracting RNA and reverse transcribing it. Libraries were prepared by immunoSEQ multiplex PCR; TCRdb keeps only in-frame clonotypes and omits some of them. In the table there are fewer than 250,000 clones, around three fifths of which are singletons. Trimming removed 6 bases from V and 1 base from J, with 4 bases in between. The CDR3 contains 12 residues. CDR1 and CDR2 (germline): LNHDA, SQIVND (reference sequence). Noted treatment: oral pan-JAK inhibitor, 5-10 mg twice daily. Individuals with alopecia areata gave both lesional scalp punch biopsies and peripheral blood for collection.

The origin of this receptor is a human donor with alopecia areata. This sequence joins TRBV19 and TRBJ2-1; no clear D gene. The sample was CD4+ T cells sorted from blood, taken at week 4, from a patient treated with tofacitinib. CDR3 residues: CASRGSYNEQFF. In DNA, the CDR3 is TGTGCCAGTAGAGGGTCCTACAATGAGCAGTTCTTC.